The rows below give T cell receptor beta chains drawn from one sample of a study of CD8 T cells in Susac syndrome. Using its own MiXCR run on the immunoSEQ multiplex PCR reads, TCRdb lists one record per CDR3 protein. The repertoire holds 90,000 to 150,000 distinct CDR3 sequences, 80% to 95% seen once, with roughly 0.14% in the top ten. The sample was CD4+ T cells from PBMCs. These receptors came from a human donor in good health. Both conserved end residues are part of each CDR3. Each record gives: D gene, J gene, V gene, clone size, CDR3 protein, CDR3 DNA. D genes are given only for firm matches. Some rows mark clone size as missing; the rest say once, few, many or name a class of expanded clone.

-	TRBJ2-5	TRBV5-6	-	CASSPGGPWEVETQYF	TGTGCCAGCAGCCCCGGGGGACCGTGGGAGGTCGAGACCCAGTACTTC
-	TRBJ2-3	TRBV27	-	CASSQLGGASDTQYF	TGTGCCAGCAGTCAACTTGGGGGGGCTTCAGATACGCAGTATTTT
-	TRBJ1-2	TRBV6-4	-	CASSDGPNYGYTF	TGTGCCAGCAGTGACGGGCCTAACTATGGCTACACCTTC
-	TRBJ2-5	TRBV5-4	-	CASSDTTPGRRETQYF	TGTGCCAGCAGCGACACAACTCCGGGACGTAGAGAGACCCAGTACTTC
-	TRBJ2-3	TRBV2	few	CASSGTQGLQVQYF	TGTGCCAGCAGTGGGACGCAGGGACTCCAAGTGCAGTATTTT
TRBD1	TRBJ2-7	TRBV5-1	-	CASSPIGQGGVYEQYF	TGCGCCAGCAGTCCTATCGGACAGGGTGGGGTCTACGAGCAGTACTTC
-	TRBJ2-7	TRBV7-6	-	CASSLVSGTYEQYF	TGTGCCAGCAGCTTAGTTAGCGGAACTTACGAGCAGTACTTC
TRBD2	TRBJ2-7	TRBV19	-	CASQGLAGVTEQYF	TGTGCCAGTCAAGGACTAGCGGGAGTAACGGAGCAGTACTTC
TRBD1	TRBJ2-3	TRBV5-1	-	CASSSSPRQGPDTQYF	TGCGCCAGCAGCTCCAGCCCGAGACAGGGGCCAGATACGCAGTATTTT
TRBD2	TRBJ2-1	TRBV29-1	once	CSAPESGRGSYNEQFF	TGCAGCGCCCCGGAGAGCGGGAGGGGGTCCTACAATGAGCAGTTCTTC
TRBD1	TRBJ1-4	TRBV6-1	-	CASSETGGVGLAKLFF	TGTGCCAGCAGCGAGACAGGGGGAGTAGGGTTGGCAAAACTGTTTTTT
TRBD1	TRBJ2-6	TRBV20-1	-	CSALPGQGASLSGANVLTF	TGCAGTGCCCTGCCGGGGCAGGGGGCCTCTCTCTCTGGGGCCAACGTCCTGACTTTC
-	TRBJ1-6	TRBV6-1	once	CASSPRPTHSPLHF	TGTGCCAGCAGTCCCCGGCCTACGCACTCACCCCTCCACTTT
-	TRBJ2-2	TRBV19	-	CASLPQTGNTGELFF	TGTGCCAGTCTTCCCCAGACAGGGAACACCGGGGAGCTGTTTTTT
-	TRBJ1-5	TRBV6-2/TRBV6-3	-	CASSYSPQGLSNQPQHF	TGTGCCAGCAGTTATTCTCCCCAGGGATTGAGCAATCAGCCCCAGCATTTT
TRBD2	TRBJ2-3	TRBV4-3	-	CASSQDDREESDTQYF	TGCGCCAGCAGCCAAGATGACCGGGAGGAGTCAGATACGCAGTATTTT
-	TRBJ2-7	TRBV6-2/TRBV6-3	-	CASSYSGASYEQYF	TGTGCCAGCAGTTACTCGGGCGCGTCCTACGAGCAGTACTTC
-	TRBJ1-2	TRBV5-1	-	CASSGQGNYGYTF	TGCGCCAGCAGCGGCCAGGGTAACTATGGCTACACCTTC
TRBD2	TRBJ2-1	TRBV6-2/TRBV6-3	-	CASTPGTSGRSYNEQFF	TGTGCCAGCACCCCCGGGACTAGCGGGAGGTCCTACAATGAGCAGTTCTTC
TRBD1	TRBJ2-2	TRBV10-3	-	CAISESGTGARPNTGELFF	TGTGCCATCAGTGAGTCCGGGACAGGGGCCCGTCCGAACACCGGGGAGCTGTTTTTT
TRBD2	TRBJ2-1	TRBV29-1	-	CSALAGVLPNEQFF	TGCAGCGCTTTAGCGGGAGTTTTACCCAATGAGCAGTTCTTC
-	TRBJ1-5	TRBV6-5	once	CASSSIRSRPINQPQHF	TGTGCCAGCAGTTCCATACGGAGCAGGCCCATCAATCAGCCCCAGCATTTT
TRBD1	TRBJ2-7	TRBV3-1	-	CASSPNPTGIRAYEQYF	TGTGCCAGCAGCCCCAACCCGACAGGGATTCGGGCCTACGAGCAGTACTTC
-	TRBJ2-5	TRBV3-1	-	CASSQDLVASSQETQYF	TGTGCCAGCAGCCAAGATTTAGTAGCGAGCTCCCAAGAGACCCAGTACTTC
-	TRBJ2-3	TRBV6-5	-	CASSSGRQFTDTQYF	TGTGCCAGCAGTTCTGGACGGCAATTCACAGATACGCAGTATTTT
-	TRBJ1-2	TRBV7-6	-	CASSQQGLLDGYTF	TGTGCCAGCAGCCAACAGGGTTTATTGGATGGCTACACCTTC
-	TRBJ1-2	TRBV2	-	CATRFYRGNYGYTF	TGTGCCACCCGTTTTTATAGGGGGAACTATGGCTACACCTTC
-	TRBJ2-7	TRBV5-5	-	CASSFGPGYEQYF	TGTGCCAGCAGCTTTGGCCCCGGCTACGAGCAGTACTTC
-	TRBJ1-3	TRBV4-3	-	CASSEQPEGSGNTIYF	TGCGCCAGCAGCGAACAACCGGAGGGATCGGGAAACACCATATATTTT
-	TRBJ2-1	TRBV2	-	CASRADSNEQFF	TGTGCCAGCCGGGCTGACTCCAATGAGCAGTTCTTC
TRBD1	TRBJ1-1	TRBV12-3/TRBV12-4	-	CASSFTGATEAFF	TGTGCCAGCAGCTTTACAGGGGCCACTGAAGCTTTCTTT